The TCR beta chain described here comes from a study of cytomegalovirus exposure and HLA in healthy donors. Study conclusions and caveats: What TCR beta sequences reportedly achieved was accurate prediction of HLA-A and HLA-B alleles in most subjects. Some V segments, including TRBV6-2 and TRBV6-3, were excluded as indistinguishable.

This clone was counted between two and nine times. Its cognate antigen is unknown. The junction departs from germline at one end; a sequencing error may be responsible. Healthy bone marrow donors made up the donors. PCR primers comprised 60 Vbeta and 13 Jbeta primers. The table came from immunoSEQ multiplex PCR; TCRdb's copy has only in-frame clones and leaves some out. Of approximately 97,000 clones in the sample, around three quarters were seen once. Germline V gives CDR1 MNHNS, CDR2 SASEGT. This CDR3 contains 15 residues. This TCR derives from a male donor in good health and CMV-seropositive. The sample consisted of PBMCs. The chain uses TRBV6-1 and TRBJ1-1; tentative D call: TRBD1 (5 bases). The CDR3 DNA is TGTGCCAGCCGTGAAATCAGGGAAAGGAACACTGAAGCTTTCTTT. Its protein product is CASREIRERNTEAFF.